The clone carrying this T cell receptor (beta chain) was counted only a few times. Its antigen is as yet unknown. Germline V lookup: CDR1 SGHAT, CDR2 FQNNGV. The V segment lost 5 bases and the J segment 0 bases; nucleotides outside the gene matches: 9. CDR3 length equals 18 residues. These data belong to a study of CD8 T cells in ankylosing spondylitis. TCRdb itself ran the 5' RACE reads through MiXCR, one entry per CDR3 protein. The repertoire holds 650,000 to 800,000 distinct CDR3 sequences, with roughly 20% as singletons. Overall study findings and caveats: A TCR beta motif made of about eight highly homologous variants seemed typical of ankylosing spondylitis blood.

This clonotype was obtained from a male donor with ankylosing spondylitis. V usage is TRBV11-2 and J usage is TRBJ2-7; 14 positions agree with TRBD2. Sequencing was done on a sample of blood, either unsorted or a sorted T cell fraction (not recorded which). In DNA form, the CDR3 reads TGTGCCAGCAGCCCGGGACTAGCGGGGGCGACACACTCCTACGAGCAGTACTTC. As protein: CASSPGLAGATHSYEQYF.